The 30 T cell receptor beta chains below all came from one sample that was sequenced in a study of T-cell memory formation after mild COVID-19. MiXCR, run by TCRdb on the 5' RACE reads, gives a single entry per CDR3 protein. The table lists about 100,000 distinct CDR3 sequences, around 10% of them singletons, with around 39% in the top ten. The sample was PBMCs or a T cell subset sorted from them (not recorded which). All receptors derive from a man aged 18 to 30 who had mild COVID-19 (a few samples of this study predate the infection). Cell type and time point are not known.

This sequence joins TRBV10-3 and TRBJ2-7; 8 bases are shared with TRBD1. CDR3 length: 17 residues. The V and J ends lost 9 bases and 5 bases, in that order; junction bases with no gene match: 21. The germline V gene encodes CDR1 ENHRY and CDR2 SYGVKD. The CDR3 bases are TGTGCCATAACTCCCAATCCGGAACAGGGGGAGAGGAACGAGCAGTACTTC. As protein: CAITPNPEQGERNEQYF.

This clonotype was counted at least ten times. The chain has TRBV12-3 or TRBV12-4 and TRBJ2-7; D is ambiguous. The CDR3 is 12 amino acids. The V end lost 7 bases, the J end lost 4 bases, and 11 bases lay between the germline ends. The CDR3 loop reads CASTLNGYEQYF. Written as DNA, the CDR3 is TGTGCCAGCACCCTGAACGGATACGAGCAGTACTTC.

The V call is TRBV7-9, the J call TRBJ2-7; 7 bases agree with TRBD1. V was pared by 3 bases and J by 0 bases, with 2 bases of the junction left unmatched. Germline lookup yields CDR1 SEHNR and CDR2 FQNEAQ (reference sequence). The CDR3 has 14 residues. CDR3 loop: CASSFTGDSYEQYF. CDR3 nucleotides: TGTGCCAGCAGCTTCACAGGGGACTCCTACGAGCAGTACTTC.

This clonotype showed up many times. The chain has TRBV6-4 and TRBJ2-1; 8 nucleotides agree with TRBD2. CDR3 size: 15 residues. The J segment lost 0 bases and the V segment lost 2 bases, leaving 0 bases of the junction unmatched. Per germline, CDR1 MRHNA and CDR2 SNTAGT. The CDR3 spells CASSDTSGSYNEQFF. In DNA form, the CDR3 reads TGTGCCAGCAGTGACACTAGCGGCTCCTACAATGAGCAGTTCTTC.

This clonotype was picked up a small number of times. The CDR3 sequence is CASAYPAGQHGELFF. CDR3 DNA: TGTGCCAGCGCCTACCCGGCGGGCCAACACGGGGAGCTGTTTTTT. The chain joins TRBV7-9 to TRBJ2-2, with D maybe TRBD2 (5 bases). CDR1 and CDR2 (germline): SEHNR, FQNEAQ (reference sequence). The CDR3 has 15 residues. Trimming pared 8 bases from V and 7 bases from J, leaving 20 bases between.

The chain couples TRBV29-1 to TRBJ2-5; D not certain. V lost 4 bases and J 4 bases, leaving 4 bases between the germline ends. The germline CDR1 and CDR2 sequences are SQVTM and ANQGSEA. The CDR3 loop spans 10 amino acids. The CDR3 is CSVVGETQYF. CDR3 bases: TGCAGCGTTGTCGGAGAGACCCAGTACTTC.

The chain joins TRBV7-9 to TRBJ2-1; tentatively, D is TRBD1 or TRBD2 (6 bases each). The CDR3 runs to 12 residues. V gave up 4 bases and J gave up 10 bases, with 11 bases separating them. Germline V CDR1 and CDR2: SEHNR, FQNEAQ (reference sequence). CDR3 sequence reads: CASSSGAREQFF. CDR3 in DNA: TGTGCCAGCAGCTCGGGGGCCCGGGAGCAGTTCTTC.

CDR3 in amino acids: CASSLRGLTGPFSGNTIYF. CDR3 sequence (DNA): TGCGCCAGCAGCCTGAGGGGCCTTACAGGGCCCTTCTCTGGAAACACCATATATTTT. The chain has TRBV5-1 and TRBJ1-3; TRBD1 might be the D (6 bases). Deletions cut 4 bases from V and 0 bases from J, with 23 bases between. The germline CDR1 and CDR2 sequences are SGHRS and YFSETQ. CDR3 length: 19 residues.

This clonotype has just a few counts. The rearrangement uses TRBV6-5 and TRBJ1-1; 7 bases match TRBD1. The junction had 9 bases not matched to a gene; V was cut back by 1 base and J by 1 base. From germline, CDR1 is MNHEY and CDR2 SVGAGI. The CDR3 sequence is 17 residues long. The CDR3 loop reads CASSYYPRQGPNTEAFF. The CDR3 DNA sequence: TGTGCCAGCAGTTACTACCCGAGACAGGGCCCGAACACTGAAGCTTTCTTT.

In this sample, this clonotype turned up many times. The chain combines TRBV6-6 with TRBJ2-7; D may be TRBD1 (6 bases). The CDR3 runs 16 residues. V lost 6 bases, J lost 3 bases, and 21 bases lay in between. In germline, CDR1 is MNHNY, CDR2 SVGAGI (reference sequence). CDR3 region: CASSLHPGTGNYEQYV. Here the CDR3 DNA reads TGTGCCAGCAGCCTTCATCCCGGAACAGGGAACTACGAGCAGTACGTC.

This clonotype showed up just a few times. The chain employs TRBV12-3 or TRBV12-4 and TRBJ2-3, with unresolved D. The CDR3 extends over 14 amino acids. V lost 3 bases and J lost 2, with 9 bases in between. This chain's CDR3 is CASSFEIPTDTQYF. The CDR3 DNA follows: TGTGCCAGCAGTTTTGAAATACCCACAGATACGCAGTATTTT.

This clonotype was counted a few times. The rearrangement joins TRBV7-2 to TRBJ1-1, with D unclear. V dropped 2 bases and J dropped 0 bases, with 4 bases sitting between them. Germline V gives CDR1 SGHTA, CDR2 FQGNSA. The CDR3 is 13 amino acids. The CDR3 loop reads CASSLYVNTEAFF. The CDR3, as DNA: TGTGCCAGCAGCTTATATGTGAACACTGAAGCTTTCTTT.

This clonotype showed up just a few times. The chain joins TRBV4-2 to TRBJ2-2; weak D call: TRBD2 (5 bases). Germline V gene lookup returns CDR1 LGHNA and CDR2 YNFKEQ. The ends were cut back, 2 bases at V and 4 bases at J, with 8 bases in the middle. The CDR3 sequence is 14 residues long. The CDR3 DNA reads as TGTGCCAGCAGCCAACCCGGGATCACCGGGGAGCTGTTTTTT. This gives the protein CASSQPGITGELFF.

This clonotype was seen repeatedly, ten times or more. This chain joins TRBV7-8 and TRBJ2-7; D is perhaps TRBD1 (6 bases). CDR3 length: 15 residues. The germline CDR1 and CDR2 sequences are SGHVS and FQNEAQ. With 5 bases removed from V and 3 bases from J, the gap between germline ends came to 17 bases. The DNA for the CDR3 is TGTGCCAGCAGCCCCTCGGGTGTCAGGGGCTACGAGCAGTACTTC. This encodes CASSPSGVRGYEQYF.

V usage is TRBV3-1 and J usage is TRBJ2-7; 13 nucleotides align to TRBD2. There are 16 residues in the CDR3. Per the germline V gene, CDR1 is LGHDT and CDR2 is YNNKEL (reference sequence). V trimming: 0 bases; J trimming: 8 bases; junction bases outside the gene matches: 7. CDR3 sequence reads: CASSQDRKLAGGQQYF. CDR3 in DNA: TGTGCCAGCAGCCAAGATCGTAAACTAGCGGGGGGGCAGCAGTACTTC.

J is TRBJ2-5 and V is TRBV7-2; 8 bases align to TRBD2. The length of the CDR3 is 15 residues. Germline V lookup: CDR1 SGHTA, CDR2 FQGNSA. V lost 2 bases to trimming and J lost 5 bases; unmatched junction nucleotides: 7. CDR3: CASSLFRGGRETQYF. CDR3 nucleotide sequence: TGTGCCAGCAGCTTATTTCGGGGGGGCCGGGAGACCCAGTACTTC.

On this clonotype: One junction end does not reproduce the germline sequence, and a read error may be involved. The rearrangement uses TRBV7-9 and TRBJ1-4; D is ambiguous. Germline V CDR1 and CDR2: SEHNR, FQNEAQ (reference sequence). This CDR3 has 11 amino acids. The CDR3 region is CASSLDEKLFF. The CDR3 DNA follows: TGTGCCAGCAGCTTAGATGAGAAACTGTTTTTT. Full variable domain (missing parts from reference TRBV7-9 and TRBJ1-4): DTGVSQNPRHKITKRGQNVTFRCDPISEHNRLYWYRQTLGQGPEFLTYFQNEAQLEKSRLLSDRFSAERPKGSFSTLEIQRTEQGDSAMYLCASSLDEKLFFGSGTQLSVL.

V gene TRBV4-1 combines with J gene TRBJ2-1; tentative D call: TRBD2 (7 bases). Per germline, CDR1 MGHRA and CDR2 YSYEKL. Trimming removed 5 bases from V and 0 bases from J, with 20 bases in between. The CDR3 totals 18 residues. The CDR3 nucleotides are TGCGCCAGCAGCTCCCCTCTTGGGGGGGCCCTCTCCTACAATGAGCAGTTCTTC. Its translation: CASSSPLGGALSYNEQFF.

This clonotype was observed a handful of times. CDR3 coding DNA: TGTGCCAGCAGGGAGGGGACTCTTCTCGGCACTGAAGCTTTCTTT. Its protein is CASREGTLLGTEAFF. This chain uses TRBV6-5 with TRBJ1-1, with D perhaps TRBD1 (5 bases). This CDR3 has 15 amino acids. Germline values: CDR1 MNHEY, CDR2 SVGAGI. The ends were cut back, 6 bases at V and 4 bases at J, with 18 bases in the middle.

This clonotype was counted only a few times. The chain employs TRBV12-3 or TRBV12-4 and TRBJ2-1, with 7 bases aligning to TRBD1. V was clipped by 6 bases and J by 3 bases; unmatched bases: 5. CDR3 length equals 14 residues. In DNA, the CDR3 is TGTGCCAGCAGCTGGGACAGCCTCTACAATGAGCAGTTCTTC. Its translation: CASSWDSLYNEQFF.

Only a few counts were recorded for this clonotype. The gene calls are TRBV24-1 and TRBJ1-2; the D gene is possibly TRBD1 (5 bases). Looked up from germline, CDR1 is KGHDR and CDR2 is SFDVKD. V lost 2 bases and J 10 bases, leaving 16 bases between the germline ends. This CDR3 region has 14 residues. CDR3 in DNA: TGTGCCACCAGTGATTCGGGGCTGTTGAACACCTACACCTTC. The encoded protein is CATSDSGLLNTYTF.

This clonotype was counted between two and nine times. The chain couples TRBV6-2 or TRBV6-3 to TRBJ2-7; 8 bases fit TRBD2. Germline CDR1 reads MNHEY; CDR2 reads SVGEGT. Trimming at V came to 5 bases and at J to 2 bases, leaving 2 bases not matched to a gene. The CDR3 is made up of 13 amino acids. The CDR3 DNA reads TGTGCCAGCAGTCAACTAGCGGCCTACGAGCAGTACTTC. Translating gives CASSQLAAYEQYF.

This clonotype was seen a handful of times. The V and J genes are TRBV7-2 and TRBJ1-2, with D hard to call. Germline-derived CDR1 and CDR2 are SGHTA and FQGNSA. V was clipped by 3 bases and J by 0 bases, with 11 bases between them. The CDR3 runs to 15 residues. The CDR3 DNA sequence: TGTGCCAGCAGCTTCGGGGTTTATACTAACTATGGCTACACCTTC. Translating gives CASSFGVYTNYGYTF.

V and J are TRBV18 and TRBJ2-7; the D gene could be TRBD1 or TRBD2 (6 bases each). This CDR3 is built from 15 residues. Germline V gives CDR1 KGHSH, CDR2 LQKENI. V was shortened by 6 bases and J by 7 bases, with 22 bases between the two germline ends. Here the CDR3 DNA reads TGTGCCAGCTCCCCGGGGACACCGGCGGACTATGAGCAGTACTTC. Its translation: CASSPGTPADYEQYF.

This chain links TRBV11-2 with TRBJ2-2, with 7 bases aligning to TRBD2. V lost 4 bases and J lost 7; bases outside the gene matches: 9. The CDR3 spans 15 residues. Germline-derived CDR1 and CDR2 are SGHAT and FQNNGV. CDR3 nucleotide sequence: TGTGCCAGCAGCTCGCACGGGGGGTTCGTCGGGGAGCTGTTTTTT. This codes for CASSSHGGFVGELFF.

This clonotype has just a few counts. This chain joins TRBV11-2 and TRBJ2-5; possible D gene TRBD1, 5 bases. Between the trimmed V and J ends, which lost 5 bases and 2 bases, there was a span of 15 bases. The CDR3 has 15 amino acids. Per germline, CDR1 SGHAT and CDR2 FQNNGV. DNA of the CDR3: TGTGCCAGCAGCGGAGAGACAGTGATACAAGAGACCCAGTACTTC. Translation: CASSGETVIQETQYF. Using reference TRBV11-2 and TRBJ2-5 for the parts outside the CDR3, the full variable domain is EAGVAQSPRYKIIEKRQSVAFWCNPISGHATLYWYQQILGQGPKLLIQFQNNGVVDDSQLPKDRFSAERLKGVDSTLKIQPAKLEDSAVYLCASSGETVIQETQYFGPGTRLLVL.

The chain employs TRBV11-1 and TRBJ2-2; D may match TRBD1 or TRBD2 (5 bases each). Trimming cost V 8 bases and J 2 bases, with 27 bases left between them. The V gene's germline CDR1 is SGHAT and CDR2 FQDESV (reference sequence). There are 19 residues in the CDR3. CDR3 sequence reads: CASPPSGFRVNSNTGELFF. The CDR3 nucleotides read TGTGCCAGCCCCCCAAGCGGCTTCAGGGTTAACTCTAACACCGGGGAGCTGTTTTTT.

This clonotype was recorded a few times. The J gene is TRBJ2-3, the V gene TRBV7-8; no firm D call. The V end was cut by 5 bases, the J end by 0 bases, with 9 bases between. This CDR3 comprises 14 residues. The V gene's germline CDR1 is SGHVS and CDR2 FQNEAQ. CDR3 loop: CASSKTASTDTQYF. CDR3 nucleotide sequence: TGTGCCAGCAGCAAGACTGCTAGCACAGATACGCAGTATTTT.

The chain employs TRBV4-3 and TRBJ2-2; D perhaps matches TRBD1 (6 bases). V was pared by 3 bases and J by 4 bases, with 15 bases between. The germline V gene encodes CDR1 LGHNA and CDR2 YSLEER. This CDR3 spans 16 amino acids. The CDR3 sequence is CASSQAPAGATGELFF. The CDR3 coding sequence is TGCGCCAGCAGCCAGGCCCCGGCAGGGGCCACCGGGGAGCTGTTTTTT.

This clonotype occurred many times. The chain links TRBV7-9 to TRBJ2-7; possible D gene TRBD2, 6 bases. The CDR3 consists of 14 residues. The ends were cut back, 4 bases at V and 3 bases at J, with 13 bases in the middle. Germline values: CDR1 SEHNR, CDR2 FQNEAQ (reference sequence). The CDR3 nucleotides read TGTGCCAGCAGCTCCCCTTCTAGCGACTACGAGCAGTACTTC. Protein sequence: CASSSPSSDYEQYF.